The entry that follows covers one T cell receptor beta chain sequence. CDR3 length: 15 residues. The J segment lost 0 bases and the V segment lost 2 bases, leaving 2 bases of the junction unmatched. Per the germline V gene, CDR1 is MDHEN and CDR2 is SYDVKM. In the authors' workflow: Estimated nucleated cell counts came from reference gene primer amplification. Clones were read by immunoSEQ multiplex PCR, and TCRdb kept only the in-frame ones, dropping some. From that table come the V and J calls and clone size; the DNA was used to work out D and trimming. The sample holds 220,000 or so clones, roughly four fifths seen once. Clinical history as reported by participants underpinned cohort assignment. The sample is drawn from a study of blood T cell repertoires in COVID-19. Study background: Some COVID-19 samples were acute and others convalescent; all came from the United States, Italy and Spain. T cells, B-cell-depleted T cells, or PBMCs provided the cDNA or gDNA that served as material.

The chain carries TRBV28 and TRBJ2-7; TRBD2 aligns across 9 bases. Sample: PBMCs or T cells enriched from blood (not recorded which). The receptor was derived from a woman between 40 and 55 years old with acute COVID-19. The CDR3 bases are TGTGCCAGCAGTTTACGAGCGGGAGGCTCCTACGAGCAGTACTTC. This codes for CASSLRAGGSYEQYF.